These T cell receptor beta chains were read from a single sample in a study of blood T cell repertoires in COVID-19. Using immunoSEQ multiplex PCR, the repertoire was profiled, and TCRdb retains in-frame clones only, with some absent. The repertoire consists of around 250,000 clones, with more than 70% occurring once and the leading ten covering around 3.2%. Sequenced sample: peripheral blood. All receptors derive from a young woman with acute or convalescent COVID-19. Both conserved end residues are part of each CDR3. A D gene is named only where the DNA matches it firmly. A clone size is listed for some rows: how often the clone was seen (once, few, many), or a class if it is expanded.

DNA: TGTGCCAGTAGTATAGATGTGGGCACAGGGATCTCCTACGAGCAGTACTTC
CDR3: CASSIDVGTGISYEQYF
D: .
J: TRBJ2-7
V: TRBV19
size: few

DNA: TGTGCCAGTAGTATGGGCAGGGCCTACGAGCAGTACTTC
CDR3: CASSMGRAYEQYF
D: .
J: TRBJ2-7
V: TRBV19
size: .

DNA: TGTGCCAGCACTGGGACAGGGGTCCCTTACGAGCAGTACTTC
CDR3: CASTGTGVPYEQYF
D: TRBD1
J: TRBJ2-7
V: TRBV2
size: .

DNA: TGCGCCAGCAGAGCGACTAGCGGCTACGAGCAGTACTTC
CDR3: CASRATSGYEQYF
D: TRBD2
J: TRBJ2-7
V: TRBV5-1
size: .

DNA: TGTGCCAGCTCACCGCAGGGCTTGGGCTCTGGAAACACCATATATTTT
CDR3: CASSPQGLGSGNTIYF
D: .
J: TRBJ1-3
V: TRBV18
size: few

DNA: TGTGCCAGCTTGGAGCAACGTCAGGAAAAACTGTTTTTT
CDR3: CASLEQRQEKLFF
D: .
J: TRBJ1-4
V: TRBV18
size: once

DNA: TGTGCCAGCAGCTCGACAGGGACCGTCGCGACTAATGAAAAACTGTTTTTT
CDR3: CASSSTGTVATNEKLFF
D: TRBD1
J: TRBJ1-4
V: TRBV5-4
size: .

DNA: TGTGCCACCAGCAGCGGTATCAATCAGCCCCAGCATTTT
CDR3: CATSSGINQPQHF
D: .
J: TRBJ1-5
V: TRBV15
size: .

DNA: TGCAGCGTTAAGGGGGGGACCTTCTACGAGCAGTACTTC
CDR3: CSVKGGTFYEQYF
D: .
J: TRBJ2-7
V: TRBV29-1
size: .

DNA: TGTGCCAGCAGTGATACCTCACGGGGGTACGAGCAGTACTTC
CDR3: CASSDTSRGYEQYF
D: .
J: TRBJ2-7
V: TRBV6-1
size: .

DNA: TGCGCCACGGGGGAGGGAGGGGACAATGAGCAGTTCTTC
CDR3: CATGEGGDNEQFF
D: TRBD2
J: TRBJ2-1
V: TRBV4-3
size: .

DNA: TGTGCCACACGGACAGGCCGGAACACTGAAGCTTTCTTT
CDR3: CATRTGRNTEAFF
D: TRBD1
J: TRBJ1-1
V: TRBV27
size: .

DNA: TGTGCCAGCAGTCCTCCGGGGAGGACCCAGTACTTC
CDR3: CASSPPGRTQYF
D: .
J: TRBJ2-5
V: TRBV28
size: .

DNA: TGTGCCAGCAGCTTAGTTGTATCTGATCAGCCCCAGCATTTT
CDR3: CASSLVVSDQPQHF
D: .
J: TRBJ1-5
V: TRBV7-8
size: .

DNA: TGTGCCAGCATCATAGCTCGTTTGGACAGGGGATTCAGGAACACTGAAGCTTTCTTT
CDR3: CASIIARLDRGFRNTEAFF
D: TRBD1
J: TRBJ1-1
V: TRBV7-9
size: .

DNA: TGCGCCAGCAGCCAACACACTAGCGGGAGGGCCACGCCCTACAATGAGCAGTTCTTC
CDR3: CASSQHTSGRATPYNEQFF
D: TRBD2
J: TRBJ2-1
V: TRBV4-1
size: .

DNA: TGTGCCAGTAGCGCAAGGGGGACAGGCGGATCTAGCAATCAGCCCCAGCATTTT
CDR3: CASSARGTGGSSNQPQHF
D: TRBD1
J: TRBJ1-5
V: TRBV19
size: .

DNA: TGTGCCATCAGTGCTCGACAGGGGATGAACACTGAAGCTTTCTTT
CDR3: CAISARQGMNTEAFF
D: TRBD1
J: TRBJ1-1
V: TRBV10-3
size: .

DNA: TGCAGTGCTAGTATTAGCGGGAGGGGTAATGAGCAGTTCTTC
CDR3: CSASISGRGNEQFF
D: TRBD2
J: TRBJ2-1
V: TRBV20-1
size: .

DNA: TGCGCCAGCAGCTTGGATTCGGCATCCGCGGGGGAGCAGTACTTC
CDR3: CASSLDSASAGEQYF
D: .
J: TRBJ2-7
V: TRBV5-1
size: .

DNA: TGTGCCAGCAGTGGTCCGGGACTAGCGGTATACGAGCAGTACTTC
CDR3: CASSGPGLAVYEQYF
D: TRBD2
J: TRBJ2-7
V: TRBV28
size: .

DNA: TGTGCCAGCAGTTACTCAAGAGGTTTGGATGAGCAGTTCTTC
CDR3: CASSYSRGLDEQFF
D: .
J: TRBJ2-1
V: TRBV6-6
size: .